The TCR beta chain described here comes from a study of early T cells in non-severe SARS-CoV-2 infection. TCRdb re-called the 5' RACE reads with MiXCR, one entry per CDR3 protein. This sample yields around 50,000 distinct CDR3 sequences, of which about an eighth are seen a single time; 3.5% to 4.5% belongs to the top ten. CDR1 is DFQATT and CDR2 is SNEGSKA in the germline V gene (reference sequence). This CDR3 is 13 amino acids long. Trimming removed 6 bases at V and 7 bases at J, with 19 bases between. This clonotype was found a few times. Sample: whole blood. This clonotype originated in an adult who was a healthcare worker with PCR-confirmed SARS-CoV-2 infection or an uninfected control (not recorded which). The chain joins TRBV20-1 to TRBJ2-7; the D gene is possibly TRBD2 (6 bases). CDR3 sequence: CSAPGRGRHEQYF. Here the CDR3 DNA reads TGCAGTGCCCCCGGACGGGGGAGGCATGAGCAGTACTTC.